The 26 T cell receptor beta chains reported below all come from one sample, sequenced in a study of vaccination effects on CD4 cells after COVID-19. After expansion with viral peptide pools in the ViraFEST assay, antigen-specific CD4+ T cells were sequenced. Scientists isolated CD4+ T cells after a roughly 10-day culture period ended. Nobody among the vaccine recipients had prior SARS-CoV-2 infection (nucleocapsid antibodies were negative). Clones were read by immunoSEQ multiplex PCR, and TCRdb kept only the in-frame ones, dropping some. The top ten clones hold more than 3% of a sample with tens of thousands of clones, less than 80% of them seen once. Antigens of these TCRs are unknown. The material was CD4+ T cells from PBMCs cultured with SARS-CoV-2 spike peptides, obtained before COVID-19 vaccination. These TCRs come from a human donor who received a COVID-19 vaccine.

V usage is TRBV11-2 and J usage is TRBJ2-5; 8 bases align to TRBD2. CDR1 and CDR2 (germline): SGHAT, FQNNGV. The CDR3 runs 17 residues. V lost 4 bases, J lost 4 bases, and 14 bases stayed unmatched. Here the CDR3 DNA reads TGTGCCAGCAGCTACGGCACTAACGGGGGGGCCGGAGAGACCCAGTACTTC. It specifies CASSYGTNGGAGETQYF.

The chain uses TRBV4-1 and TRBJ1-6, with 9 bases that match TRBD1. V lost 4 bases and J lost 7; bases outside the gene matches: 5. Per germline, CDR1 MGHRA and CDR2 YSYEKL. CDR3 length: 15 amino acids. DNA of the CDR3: TGCGCCAGCAGCCCCAGACAGGGGGGGAATTCACCCCTCCACTTT. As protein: CASSPRQGGNSPLHF.

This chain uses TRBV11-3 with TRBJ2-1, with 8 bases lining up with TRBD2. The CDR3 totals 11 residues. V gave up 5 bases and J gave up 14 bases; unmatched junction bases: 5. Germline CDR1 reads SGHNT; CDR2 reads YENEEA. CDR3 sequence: CASSNGREEFF. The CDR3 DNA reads TGTGCCAGCAGCAATGGGCGGGAGGAGTTCTTC.

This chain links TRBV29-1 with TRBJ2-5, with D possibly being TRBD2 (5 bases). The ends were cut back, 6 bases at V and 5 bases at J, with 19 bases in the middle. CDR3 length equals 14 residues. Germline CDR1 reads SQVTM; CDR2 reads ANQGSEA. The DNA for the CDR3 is TGCAGCGTAACCCCATTGGGTGGCGGGGAGACCCAGTACTTC. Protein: CSVTPLGGGETQYF.

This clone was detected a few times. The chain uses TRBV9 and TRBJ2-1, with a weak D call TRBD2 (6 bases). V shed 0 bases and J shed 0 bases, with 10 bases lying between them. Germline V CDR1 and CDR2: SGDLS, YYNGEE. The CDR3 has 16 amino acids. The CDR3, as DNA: TGTGCCAGCAGCGTAGGGTTCGGGAGCTCCTACAATGAGCAGTTCTTC. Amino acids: CASSVGFGSSYNEQFF.

CDR3 sequence reads: CASSKLPTSGLTDTQYF. As DNA, the CDR3 is TGTGCCAGTAGTAAACTCCCGACTAGCGGGTTGACAGATACGCAGTATTTT. The chain employs TRBV19 and TRBJ2-3; the match to TRBD2 covers 10 bases. From germline, CDR1 is LNHDA and CDR2 SQIVND (reference sequence). This CDR3 has 17 amino acids. The V and J ends lost 4 bases and 3 bases, in that order; junction bases with no gene match: 10.

Here the CDR3 reads CASHSGSSVYEQYF. The CDR3 region has the DNA TGTGCCAGCCATAGCGGGAGTTCGGTATACGAGCAGTACTTC. V usage is TRBV27 and J usage is TRBJ2-7; 9 bases map to TRBD2. V was pared by 8 bases and J by 4 bases, with 9 bases of the junction left unmatched. The CDR3 contains 14 residues. The germline gives CDR1 MNHEY, CDR2 SMNVEV (reference sequence).

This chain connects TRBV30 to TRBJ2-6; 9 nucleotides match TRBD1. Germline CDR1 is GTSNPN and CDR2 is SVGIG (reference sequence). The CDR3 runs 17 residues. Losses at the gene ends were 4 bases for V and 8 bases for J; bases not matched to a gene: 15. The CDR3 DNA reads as TGTGCCTGGAACATACGAGGGATCACAGGGGGCACCAACGTCCTGACTTTC. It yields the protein CAWNIRGITGGTNVLTF.

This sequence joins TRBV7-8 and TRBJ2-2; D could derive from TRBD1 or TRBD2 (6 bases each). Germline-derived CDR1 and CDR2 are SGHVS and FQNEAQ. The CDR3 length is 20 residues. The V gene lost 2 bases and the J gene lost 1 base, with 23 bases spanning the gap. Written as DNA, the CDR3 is TGTGCCAGCAGCTTATACCTAGGGGGGCACCGGGACAAGAACACCGGGGAGCTGTTTTTT. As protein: CASSLYLGGHRDKNTGELFF.

CDR3 nucleotide sequence: TGTGCCAGCAGCTTAGTCCCTACAGGGATAGGAGGCTACACCTTC. Translating it yields CASSLVPTGIGGYTF. The chain carries TRBV7-2 and TRBJ1-2; D is possibly TRBD1 (6 bases). The CDR3 totals 15 residues. V lost 1 base and J 8 bases, leaving 17 bases between the germline ends. From germline, CDR1 is SGHTA and CDR2 FQGNSA.

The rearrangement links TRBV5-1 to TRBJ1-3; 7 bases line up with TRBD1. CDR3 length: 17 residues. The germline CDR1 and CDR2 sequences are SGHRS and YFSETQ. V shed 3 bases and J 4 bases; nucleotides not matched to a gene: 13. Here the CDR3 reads CASSYETMPGQGNTIYF. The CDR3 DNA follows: TGCGCCAGCAGCTATGAGACTATGCCGGGACAGGGAAACACCATATATTTT.

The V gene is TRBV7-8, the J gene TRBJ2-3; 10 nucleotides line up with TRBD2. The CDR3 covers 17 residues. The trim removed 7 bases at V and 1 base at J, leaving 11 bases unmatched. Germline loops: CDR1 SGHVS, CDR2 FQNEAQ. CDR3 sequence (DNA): TGTGCCAGCAACCCCTTGGGGCTAGCGGGGGGCACAGATACGCAGTATTTT. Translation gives CASNPLGLAGGTDTQYF.

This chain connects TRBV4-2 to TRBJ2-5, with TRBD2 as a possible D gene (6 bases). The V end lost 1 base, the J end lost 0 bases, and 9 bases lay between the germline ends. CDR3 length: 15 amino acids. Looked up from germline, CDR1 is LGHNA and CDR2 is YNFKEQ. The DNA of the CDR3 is TGTGCCAGCAGCCAAGTTGGGACTTACCAAGAGACCCAGTACTTC. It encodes CASSQVGTYQETQYF.

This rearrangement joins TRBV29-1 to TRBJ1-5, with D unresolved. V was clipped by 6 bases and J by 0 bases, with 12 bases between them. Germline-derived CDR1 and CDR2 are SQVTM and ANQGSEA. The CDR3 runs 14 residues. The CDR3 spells CSVSGPYSNQPQHF. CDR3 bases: TGCAGCGTCTCCGGGCCTTATAGCAATCAGCCCCAGCATTTT. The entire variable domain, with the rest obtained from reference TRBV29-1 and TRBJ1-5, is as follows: SAVISQKPSRDICQRGTSLTIQCQVDSQVTMMFWYRQQPGQSLTLIATANQGSEATYESGFVIDKFPISRPNLTFSTLTVSNMSPEDSSIYLCSVSGPYSNQPQHFGDGTRLSIL.

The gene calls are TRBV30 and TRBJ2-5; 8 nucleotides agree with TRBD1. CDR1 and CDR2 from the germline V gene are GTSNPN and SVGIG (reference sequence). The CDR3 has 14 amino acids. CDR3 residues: CDDGRQGSQETQYF. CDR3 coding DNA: TGTGATGATGGTCGACAGGGGTCCCAAGAGACCCAGTACTTC.

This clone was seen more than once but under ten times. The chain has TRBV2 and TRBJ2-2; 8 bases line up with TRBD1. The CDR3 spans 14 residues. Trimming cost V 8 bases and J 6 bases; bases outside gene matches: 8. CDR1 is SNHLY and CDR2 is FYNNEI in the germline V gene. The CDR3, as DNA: TGTGCCAGCGCCGCGACAGGGGCCCCCGGGGAGCTGTTTTTT. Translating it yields CASAATGAPGELFF.

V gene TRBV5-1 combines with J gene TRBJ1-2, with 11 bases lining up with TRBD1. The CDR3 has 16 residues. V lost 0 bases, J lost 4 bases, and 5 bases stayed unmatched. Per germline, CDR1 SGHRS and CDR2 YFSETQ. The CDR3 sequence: CASSLEGQGDLYGYTF. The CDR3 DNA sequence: TGCGCCAGCAGCTTGGAGGGACAGGGGGACCTCTATGGCTACACCTTC.

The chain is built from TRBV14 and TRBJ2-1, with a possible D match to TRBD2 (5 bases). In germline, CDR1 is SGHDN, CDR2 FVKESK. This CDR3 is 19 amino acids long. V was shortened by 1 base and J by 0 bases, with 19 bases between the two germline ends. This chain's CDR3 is CASSQGYSRAQSSYNEQFF. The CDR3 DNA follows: TGTGCCAGCAGCCAAGGTTATTCGCGGGCCCAGAGCTCCTACAATGAGCAGTTCTTC. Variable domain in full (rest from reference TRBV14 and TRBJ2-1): EAGVTQFPSHSVIEKGQTVTLRCDPISGHDNLYWYRRVMGKEIKFLLHFVKESKQDESGMPNNRFLAERTGGTYSTLKVQPAELEDSGVYFCASSQGYSRAQSSYNEQFFGPGTRLTVL.

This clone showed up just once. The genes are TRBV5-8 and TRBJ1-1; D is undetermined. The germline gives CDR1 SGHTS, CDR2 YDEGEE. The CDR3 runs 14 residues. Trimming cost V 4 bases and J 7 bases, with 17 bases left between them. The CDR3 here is CASSLWTGNVEAFF. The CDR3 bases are TGTGCCAGCAGCCTCTGGACGGGGAATGTTGAAGCTTTCTTT.

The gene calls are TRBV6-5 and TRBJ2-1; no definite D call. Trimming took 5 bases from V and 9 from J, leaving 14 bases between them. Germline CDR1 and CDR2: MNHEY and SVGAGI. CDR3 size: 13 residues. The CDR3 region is CASSLGSPSEQFF. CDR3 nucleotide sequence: TGTGCCAGCAGTCTGGGATCGCCTTCTGAGCAGTTCTTC.

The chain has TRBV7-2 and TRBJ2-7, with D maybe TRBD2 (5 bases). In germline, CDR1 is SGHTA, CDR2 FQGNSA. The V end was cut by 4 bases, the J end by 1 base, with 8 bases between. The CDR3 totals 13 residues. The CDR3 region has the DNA TGTGCCAGCAGCTACGGGAATTCCTACGAGCAGTACTTC. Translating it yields CASSYGNSYEQYF.

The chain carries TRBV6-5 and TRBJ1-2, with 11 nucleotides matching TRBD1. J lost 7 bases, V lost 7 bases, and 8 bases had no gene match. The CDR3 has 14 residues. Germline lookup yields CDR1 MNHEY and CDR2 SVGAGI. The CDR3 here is CASTRTGGVSGYTF. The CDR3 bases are TGTGCCAGCACTCGGACAGGGGGCGTGAGTGGCTACACCTTC.

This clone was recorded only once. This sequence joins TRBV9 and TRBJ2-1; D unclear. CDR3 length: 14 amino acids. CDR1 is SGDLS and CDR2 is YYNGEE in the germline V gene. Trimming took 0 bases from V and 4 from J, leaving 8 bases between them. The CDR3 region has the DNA TGTGCCAGCAGCGTAGGCAAGGGTTACAATGAGCAGTTCTTC. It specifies CASSVGKGYNEQFF. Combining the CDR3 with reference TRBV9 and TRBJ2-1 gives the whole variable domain DSGVTQTPKHLITATGQRVTLRCSPRSGDLSVYWYQQSLDQGLQFLIQYYNGEERAKGNILERFSAQQFPDLHSELNLSSLELGDSALYFCASSVGKGYNEQFFGPGTRLTVL.

CDR3 sequence (DNA): TGTGCCAGCTCACCGAGAACACTCGACTATGGCTACACCTTC. Translating gives CASSPRTLDYGYTF. The rearrangement joins TRBV18 to TRBJ1-2; D unresolved. The V gene's germline CDR1 is KGHSH and CDR2 LQKENI. With 3 bases removed from V and 3 bases from J, the gap between germline ends came to 11 bases. This CDR3 is built from 14 residues.

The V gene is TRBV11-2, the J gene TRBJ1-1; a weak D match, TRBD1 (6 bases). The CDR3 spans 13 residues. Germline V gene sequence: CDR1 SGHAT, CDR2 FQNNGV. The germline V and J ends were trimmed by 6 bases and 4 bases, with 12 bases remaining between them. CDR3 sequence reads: CASSYKGGTEAFF. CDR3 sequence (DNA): TGTGCCAGCAGTTACAAGGGGGGCACTGAAGCTTTCTTT.

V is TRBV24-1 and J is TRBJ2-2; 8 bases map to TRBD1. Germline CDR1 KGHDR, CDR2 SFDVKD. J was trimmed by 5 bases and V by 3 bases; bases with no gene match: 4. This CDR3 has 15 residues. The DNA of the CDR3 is TGTGCCACCAGTGATCGGACAGGGCAGACCGGGGAGCTGTTTTTT. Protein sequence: CATSDRTGQTGELFF.